The 16 T cell receptor beta chains presented below share a single source sample, sequenced in a study of shared clonotypes between healthy human individuals (dated by TCRdb to 2020 to 2022). Receptor amplification or capture employed the immunoSEQ multiplex PCR assay. TCRdb provides this immuneACCESS table in a form limited to in-frame rearrangements. Some clones are lacking; in checked studies, under half of them reflect an unresolved V gene, and why the rest are absent is not known. The sample table contains approximately 500,000 clones; only one count was recorded for 90% to 97% of them. The ten top clones hold approximately 0.06% of the sample. The sequenced material came from naive CD4+ T cells sorted from blood. The cell subset or site label here, explained by the study, means: CD45RA+ positively selected. The receptors shown here come from a woman in her 30s in good health.

This clone showed up just once. V is TRBV5-1 and J is TRBJ2-7; 7 nucleotides align to TRBD2. CDR1 is SGHRS and CDR2 is YFSETQ in the germline V gene. After removal of 0 bases from V and 2 bases from J, the junction contained 5 bases not matched to a gene. The CDR3 sequence is 15 residues long. The CDR3 spells CASSLASGFTYEQYF. The CDR3 DNA follows: TGCGCCAGCAGCTTGGCTAGCGGCTTCACCTACGAGCAGTACTTC.

This chain uses TRBV5-1 with TRBJ2-2; 14 bases map to TRBD2. The CDR3 spans 17 residues. Germline CDR1 SGHRS, CDR2 YFSETQ. V was pared by 4 bases and J by 5 bases, with 7 bases of the junction left unmatched. Here the CDR3 DNA reads TGCGCCAGCAGCCCGCCGGGACTAGCGGGAGTAACCGGGGAGCTGTTTTTT. As protein: CASSPPGLAGVTGELFF.

The gene calls are TRBV19 and TRBJ2-3; D uncertain. The CDR3 totals 15 residues. V lost 2 bases, J lost 0 bases, and 9 bases lay in between. Germline V gives CDR1 LNHDA, CDR2 SQIVND (reference sequence). The CDR3, as DNA: TGTGCCAGTAGTATAACCGCGGAGAGCACAGATACGCAGTATTTT. This translates into CASSITAESTDTQYF.

The gene calls are TRBV9 and TRBJ1-1, with D uncertain. Germline V lookup: CDR1 SGDLS, CDR2 YYNGEE. CDR3 size: 15 residues. Trimming took off 1 base at V and 0 bases at J, with 10 bases between the two ends. The CDR3 is CASSVMEGMNTEAFF. Here the CDR3 DNA reads TGTGCCAGCAGCGTAATGGAGGGTATGAACACTGAAGCTTTCTTT.

The gene calls are TRBV11-3 and TRBJ1-1, with a weak D call TRBD1 (5 bases). Looked up from germline, CDR1 is SGHNT and CDR2 is YENEEA. The V end was cut by 5 bases, the J end by 1 base, with 11 bases between. CDR3 length: 14 amino acids. The DNA for the CDR3 is TGTGCCAGCAGCCGAAGGGGTGGGAACACTGAAGCTTTCTTT. Translated: CASSRRGGNTEAFF.

The rearrangement joins TRBV21-1 to TRBJ2-1; TRBD2, the D gene given by the table, was not confirmed from the DNA. TRBV21-1 is listed as a pseudogene. The CDR3 consists of 14 residues. CDR3 residues: CASRGSGSYNEQFF. CDR3 in DNA: TGTGCCAGCAGAGGTAGCGGGAGCTACAATGAGCAGTTCTTC.

The chain has TRBV28 and TRBJ2-7, with 7 bases fitting TRBD2. J lost 4 bases, V lost 6 bases, and 15 bases had no gene match. Looked up from germline, CDR1 is MDHEN and CDR2 is SYDVKM. CDR3 length: 16 amino acids. CDR3 sequence (DNA): TGTGCCAGCAGCCCCTCATCGGCTAGCGGAGGTTACGAGCAGTACTTC. Amino acid sequence: CASSPSSASGGYEQYF.

The chain carries TRBV5-1 and TRBJ2-3, with D unclear. Trimming took 1 base from V and 2 from J, leaving 5 bases between them. The V gene's germline CDR1 is SGHRS and CDR2 YFSETQ. The length of the CDR3 is 13 residues. The CDR3 is CASSLTHTDTQYF. In nucleotides, the CDR3 is TGCGCCAGCAGCTTGACACACACAGATACGCAGTATTTT.

The V gene is TRBV29-1, the J gene TRBJ2-1; 9 bases are shared with TRBD2. Germline V gene data show CDR1 as SQVTM and CDR2 as ANQGSEA. This CDR3 is 13 amino acids long. J gave up 12 bases and V 3 bases, and 9 bases lay outside the gene matches. DNA of the CDR3: TGCAGCGTTGAGTGGACTAGCGATAAGGCGCAGTTCTTC. Translating it yields CSVEWTSDKAQFF.

This rearrangement joins TRBV10-1 to TRBJ2-7, with 11 positions matching TRBD2. Germline loops: CDR1 WNHNN, CDR2 SYGVQD (reference sequence). Trimming cost V 2 bases and J 1 base; bases outside gene matches: 10. The CDR3 runs to 18 residues. This CDR3 reads CASSEEVLGLAGSYEQYF. The DNA for the CDR3 is TGCGCCAGCAGTGAGGAAGTACTCGGACTAGCGGGTTCCTACGAGCAGTACTTC.

The gene calls are TRBV6-6 and TRBJ2-1; D might be TRBD2 (6 bases). The CDR3 loop spans 15 amino acids. The germline CDR1 and CDR2 sequences are MNHNY and SVGAGI (reference sequence). Trimming pared 2 bases from V and 2 bases from J, leaving 10 bases between. The CDR3 here is CASSYVPGAYNEQFF. As DNA, the CDR3 is TGTGCCAGCAGTTACGTCCCGGGGGCCTACAATGAGCAGTTCTTC.

The rearrangement uses TRBV27 and TRBJ2-7; D uncertain. The germline CDR1 and CDR2 sequences are MNHEY and SMNVEV (reference sequence). Trimming took off 6 bases at V and 0 bases at J, with 9 bases between the two ends. CDR3 length equals 13 residues. CDR3 nucleotide sequence: TGTGCCAGCAGCTCGGTCCCCTCCTACGAGCAGTACTTC. This sequence encodes CASSSVPSYEQYF.

V is TRBV27 and J is TRBJ1-1; a weak D match, TRBD1 (5 bases). The CDR3 contains 17 residues. CDR1 and CDR2 from the germline V gene are MNHEY and SMNVEV (reference sequence). V lost 4 bases, J lost 4 bases, and 22 bases lay in between. The CDR3: CASSSLLETRGSTEAFF. CDR3 DNA sequence: TGTGCCAGCAGTTCACTACTTGAAACTCGGGGGAGCACTGAAGCTTTCTTT.

The rearrangement uses TRBV7-2 and TRBJ2-2, with 15 bases fitting TRBD2. Germline V gene lookup returns CDR1 SGHTA and CDR2 FQGNSA. V lost 5 bases, J lost 8 bases, and 6 bases stayed unmatched. CDR3 length equals 16 residues. The DNA of the CDR3 is TGTGCCAGCAGCAAAGGGACTAGCGGGAGGAATGGGGAGCTGTTTTTT. It is translated as CASSKGTSGRNGELFF.

The chain uses TRBV2 and TRBJ1-1; the D gene is possibly TRBD1 (5 bases). The CDR3 is 15 residues long. Per germline, CDR1 SNHLY and CDR2 FYNNEI. Trimming shortened V by 4 bases and J by 5 bases, and 17 bases separated the two germline ends. The CDR3 sequence: CASSVNRGRETEAFF. CDR3 in DNA: TGTGCCAGCAGTGTTAATCGTGGCAGGGAAACTGAAGCTTTCTTT.

The chain is built from TRBV7-3 and TRBJ1-1; D is undetermined. The CDR3 runs to 15 residues. Trimming removed 1 base from V and 2 bases from J, with 11 bases in between. Germline lookup yields CDR1 SGHTA and CDR2 FQGTGA. The CDR3 sequence is CASSLIPGPNTEAFF. The CDR3 coding sequence is TGTGCCAGCAGCTTAATTCCCGGGCCAAACACTGAAGCTTTCTTT.